These 15 T cell receptor beta chains came from one sample sequenced in a study of a mutant IDH1 vaccine in newly diagnosed glioma. Only in-frame clones appear in the TCRdb table, and some are missing; sequencing was by immunoSEQ multiplex PCR. The sample has about 25,000 clones, about 76% seen once; the top ten hold more than 9%. Time point: week 5, during vaccination. Every vaccination contained 300 ug of the mutant IDH1 20-mer peptide and was paired with topical imiquimod. Their specific antigens are unknown. Material: PBMCs, obtained from a glioma patient whose treatment included an IDH1 peptide vaccine. All receptors come from a man aged 35-49 years with glioma.

The V and J genes are TRBV7-2 and TRBJ2-5; TRBD1 might be the D (6 bases). Gene TRBJ2-7 matches the end of the DNA better, so the J call may be wrong. This CDR3 has 15 residues. Looked up from germline, CDR1 is SGHTA and CDR2 is FQGNSA. In DNA, the CDR3 is TGTGCCAGCAGCACCGGGACAATTCAAGCAGACGAGCAGTACTTC. As protein: CASSTGTIQADEQYF.

This clone came up a few times. In DNA, the CDR3 is TGCGCCAGCAGCGCCGGGACTAGCTCGACACTTACCTCCTACGAGCAGTACTTC. Its protein is CASSAGTSSTLTSYEQYF. The chain carries TRBV10-1 and TRBJ2-7, with TRBD2 matching over 9 bases. Germline CDR1 reads WNHNN; CDR2 reads SYGVQD (reference sequence). This CDR3 is built from 18 residues. V was clipped by 6 bases and J by 0 bases; unmatched bases: 15.

The chain combines TRBV6-1 with TRBJ2-1; no clear D gene. The V gene's germline CDR1 is MNHNS and CDR2 SASEGT. Trimming took off 2 bases at V and 7 bases at J, with 9 bases between the two ends. CDR3 size: 13 residues. The CDR3 protein is CASSERVENEQFF. The DNA for the CDR3 is TGTGCCAGCAGTGAACGGGTCGAGAATGAGCAGTTCTTC.

This chain links TRBV29-1 with TRBJ2-7; no firm D call. This CDR3 region has 11 residues. With 3 bases removed from V and 3 bases from J, the gap between germline ends came to 6 bases. Germline CDR1 is SQVTM and CDR2 is ANQGSEA. CDR3: CSVEGLYEQYF. In DNA, the CDR3 is TGCAGCGTTGAGGGTCTCTACGAGCAGTACTTC.

The DNA of the CDR3 is TGTGCCAGCAGTTTCCAGGGGGCGGGTGGCTACACCTTC. Translating gives CASSFQGAGGYTF. The rearrangement links TRBV28 to TRBJ1-2; 8 nucleotides match TRBD1. The CDR3 consists of 13 residues. V shed 3 bases, J shed 7 bases, and the junction held 4 bases outside the gene matches. The germline CDR1 and CDR2 sequences are MDHEN and SYDVKM.

V gene TRBV6-5 combines with J gene TRBJ2-1; TRBD1 might be the D (5 bases). The germline gives CDR1 MNHEY, CDR2 SVGAGI. This CDR3 has 14 residues. The V gene lost 3 bases and the J gene lost 8 bases, with 14 bases spanning the gap. The CDR3 loop reads CASSYYQGRDEQFF. The CDR3 coding sequence is TGTGCCAGCAGTTATTATCAGGGTAGGGATGAGCAGTTCTTC.

V usage is TRBV6-1 and J usage is TRBJ2-2; D might be TRBD2 (6 bases). The V and J ends lost 11 bases and 2 bases respectively, with 12 bases between them. Germline V lookup: CDR1 MNHNS, CDR2 SASEGT. This CDR3 spans 13 amino acids. CDR3 bases: TGTGCCGCGGGACGGAAAAACACCGGGGAGCTGTTTTTT. This codes for CAAGRKNTGELFF.

The CDR3 DNA reads as TGTGCCAGCAGCAAAAATAGCGGGAGGGCCTCTAATGAGCAGTTCTTC. This encodes CASSKNSGRASNEQFF. The chain uses TRBV7-8 and TRBJ2-1; 11 positions match TRBD2. This CDR3 is built from 16 residues. V lost 5 bases, J lost 7 bases, and 10 bases stayed unmatched. CDR1 is SGHVS and CDR2 is FQNEAQ in the germline V gene. Together with reference TRBV7-8 and TRBJ2-1, the CDR3 gives the full variable domain: GAGVSQSPRYKVAKRGQDVALRCDPISGHVSLFWYQQALGQGPEFLTYFQNEAQLDKSGLPSDRFFAERPEGSVSTLKIQRTQQEDSAVYLCASSKNSGRASNEQFFGPGTRLTVL.

This clone appeared once. At the DNA level, this CDR3 is encoded by other sequences in the same sample as well. The gene calls are TRBV7-2 and TRBJ2-7, with D unclear. Between the trimmed V and J ends, which lost 2 bases and 3 bases, there was a span of 8 bases. Germline CDR1 is SGHTA and CDR2 is FQGNSA. The CDR3 extends over 13 amino acids. The CDR3: CASSLSRSYEQYV. The CDR3 DNA reads TGTGCCAGCAGCTTATCGCGTAGCTACGAGCAGTACGTC.

Here the CDR3 reads CASSLGRMTEAFF. The CDR3 bases are TGTGCCAGTAGCCTAGGCCGGATGACTGAAGCTTTCTTT. V and J are TRBV19 and TRBJ1-1; no firm D call. The length of the CDR3 is 13 residues. V lost 6 bases to trimming and J lost 5 bases, with 13 bases between them. CDR1 and CDR2 (germline): LNHDA, SQIVND (reference sequence).

The rearrangement uses TRBV15 and TRBJ1-2, with 9 bases matching TRBD1. Germline CDR1 is LNHNV and CDR2 is YYDKDF (reference sequence). The CDR3 has 15 amino acids. Trimming removed 4 bases from V and 2 bases from J; junction bases left unmatched: 5. The CDR3 loop is CATSKGQGANYGYTF. For the CDR3, the DNA is TGTGCCACCAGCAAGGGACAGGGAGCGAACTATGGCTACACCTTC. The full variable domain, completed using reference TRBV15 and TRBJ1-2, is DAMVIQNPRYQVTQFGKPVTLSCSQTLNHNVMYWYQQKSSQAPKLLFHYYDKDFNNEADTPDNFQSRRPNTSFCFLDIRSPGLGDTAMYLCATSKGQGANYGYTFGSGTRLTVV.

The genes are TRBV18 and TRBJ2-5; 9 bases line up with TRBD1. V was pared by 2 bases and J by 7 bases, with 8 bases of the junction left unmatched. The germline V gene encodes CDR1 KGHSH and CDR2 LQKENI. The CDR3 is 15 residues long. The CDR3 sequence: CASSPETGGSLTQYF. The CDR3 region has the DNA TGTGCCAGCTCACCAGAGACAGGGGGGAGTTTGACCCAGTACTTC. The whole variable domain, filled in from reference TRBV18 and TRBJ2-5, reads NAGVMQNPRHLVRRRGQEARLRCSPMKGHSHVYWYRQLPEEGLKFMVYLQKENIIDESGMPKERFSAEFPKEGPSILRIQQVVRGDSAAYFCASSPETGGSLTQYFGPGTRLLVL.

The chain uses TRBV9 and TRBJ2-2; D perhaps matches TRBD1 (6 bases). With 4 bases removed from V and 8 bases from J, the gap between germline ends came to 9 bases. The germline V gene has CDR1 SGDLS and CDR2 YYNGEE. CDR3 length: 12 residues. Here the CDR3 reads CASSLQGGELFF. The CDR3 bases are TGTGCCAGCAGCCTACAGGGAGGGGAGCTGTTTTTT. Full variable domain (remainder filled in from reference TRBV9 and TRBJ2-2): DSGVTQTPKHLITATGQRVTLRCSPRSGDLSVYWYQQSLDQGLQFLIQYYNGEERAKGNILERFSAQQFPDLHSELNLSSLELGDSALYFCASSLQGGELFFGEGSRLTVL.

This clone was detected only once. The chain carries TRBV10-2 and TRBJ2-1; weak D call: TRBD2 (6 bases). V shed 7 bases and J shed 0 bases, with 13 bases lying between them. This CDR3 has 15 residues. Germline assignment: CDR1 WSHSY and CDR2 SAAADI. The CDR3 protein is CASIGGASSYNEQFF. CDR3 DNA sequence: TGCGCCAGCATCGGCGGGGCAAGCTCCTACAATGAGCAGTTCTTC.

The chain combines TRBV6-5 with TRBJ2-7; D perhaps matches TRBD2 (5 bases). This CDR3 has 15 amino acids. Trimming pared 4 bases from V and 3 bases from J, leaving 16 bases between. The germline V gene has CDR1 MNHEY and CDR2 SVGAGI. The CDR3 nucleotides are TGTGCCAGCAGTTTTGGACCCACGGGAATCTACGAGCAGTACGTC. Amino acid sequence: CASSFGPTGIYEQYV.